One and the same sample provided the 24 T cell receptor beta chains below, sequenced in a study of Tregs in tolerant kidney transplant recipients. Clones were sequenced by immunoSEQ multiplex PCR, and TCRdb holds only the in-frame ones, with some missing. The repertoire consists of 110,000 or so clones, with 90% occurring once and the leading ten covering approximately 0.34%. Sequences were derived from CD4+ T cells from blood, sampled before the transplant. Receptor source: a human donor who received a combined kidney and bone marrow transplant.

A remark on this clone: The sample has other DNA sequences that encode this CDR3 too. CDR3 sequence: CASSYDRGTDTQYF. CDR3 in DNA: TGTGCCAGCAGTTACGACAGGGGCACAGATACGCAGTATTTT. The chain uses TRBV6-5 and TRBJ2-3; TRBD1 agrees at 7 bases. The junction had 0 bases not matched to a gene; V was cut back by 2 bases and J by 1 base. The CDR3 has 14 amino acids. CDR1 and CDR2 from the germline V gene are MNHEY and SVGAGI.

V gene TRBV5-5 combines with J gene TRBJ2-1; 11 positions agree with TRBD2. CDR3 length: 16 residues. Germline V gene data show CDR1 as SGHKS and CDR2 as YYEKEE (reference sequence). Trimming took 2 bases from V and 6 from J; bases not matched to a gene: 7. The CDR3: CASSLYSGGASNEQFF. CDR3 DNA sequence: TGTGCCAGCAGCTTATATAGCGGGGGGGCCAGCAATGAGCAGTTCTTC.

This chain uses TRBV27 with TRBJ1-4; no firm D call. This CDR3 is built from 14 residues. V was clipped by 4 bases and J by 0 bases, with 6 bases between them. CDR1 is MNHEY, CDR2 SMNVEV, per germline (reference sequence). In nucleotides, the CDR3 is TGTGCCAGCAGTTCGTTTGCAACTAATGAAAAACTGTTTTTT. Translated, it gives CASSSFATNEKLFF.

The chain joins TRBV30 to TRBJ2-7, with 10 bases matching TRBD2. Germline assignment: CDR1 GTSNPN and CDR2 SVGIG (reference sequence). This CDR3 contains 14 residues. Germline trimming cut 5 bases from V and 2 bases from J; bases unmatched to any gene: 6. The CDR3: CAWGRTSGPYEQYF. CDR3 in DNA: TGTGCCTGGGGCCGGACTAGCGGACCCTACGAGCAGTACTTC.

The chain has TRBV18 and TRBJ2-3, with TRBD2 matching over 9 bases. The CDR3 sequence is 16 residues long. Trimming removed 5 bases from V and 5 bases from J; junction bases left unmatched: 11. CDR1 and CDR2 from the germline V gene are KGHSH and LQKENI. For the CDR3, the DNA is TGTGCCAGCTCAATCCAGCGGGGGGCCAGGGGAGATACGCAGTATTTT. Translating it yields CASSIQRGARGDTQYF.

The V and J genes are TRBV2 and TRBJ1-2; a possible D gene is TRBD1 (5 bases). In germline, CDR1 is SNHLY, CDR2 FYNNEI. The CDR3 runs 14 residues. Trimming left V 7 bases short and J 0 bases short, with 12 bases between. The CDR3 DNA is TGTGCCAGCACTCCCAGGGTGACTAACTATGGCTACACCTTC. Its protein product is CASTPRVTNYGYTF.

This chain connects TRBV7-6 to TRBJ2-2, with a weak D call TRBD2 (5 bases). The V gene's germline CDR1 is SGHVS and CDR2 FNYEAQ. Trimming took 5 bases from V and 2 from J, leaving 12 bases between them. The CDR3 contains 15 residues. The CDR3: CASSPGNHNTGELFF. The DNA of the CDR3 is TGTGCCAGCAGCCCCGGGAACCATAACACCGGGGAGCTGTTTTTT. Looking up the rest from reference TRBV7-6 and TRBJ2-2 gives the full variable domain: GAGVSQSPRYKVTKRGQDVALRCDPISGHVSLYWYRQALGQGPEFLTYFNYEAQQDKSGLPNDRFSAERPEGSISTLTIQRTEQRDSAMYRCASSPGNHNTGELFFGEGSRLTVL.

This chain uses TRBV30 with TRBJ2-2; D remains unclear. V was clipped by 3 bases and J by 2 bases, with 25 bases between them. The CDR3 sequence is 19 residues long. CDR1 and CDR2 from the germline V gene are GTSNPN and SVGIG (reference sequence). The CDR3 here is CAWSLSVSDPSINTGELFF. CDR3 bases: TGTGCCTGGAGCCTCTCGGTTAGTGATCCCTCTATTAACACCGGGGAGCTGTTTTTT.

The chain joins TRBV7-6 to TRBJ2-1; TRBD2 aligns across 12 bases. The V and J ends lost 5 bases and 10 bases, in that order; junction bases with no gene match: 6. Germline values: CDR1 SGHVS, CDR2 FNYEAQ. CDR3 length: 14 residues. Written as DNA, the CDR3 is TGTGCCAGCAGCCCCGGGACTAGCGGGCAAGAGCAGTTCTTC. This encodes CASSPGTSGQEQFF.

The chain couples TRBV6-5 to TRBJ1-6; 8 nucleotides agree with TRBD1. Germline V gene data show CDR1 as MNHEY and CDR2 as SVGAGI. J gave up 7 bases and V 7 bases, and 6 bases lay outside the gene matches. The CDR3 runs to 14 residues. As DNA, the CDR3 is TGTGCCAGCATCGCCCGGACAGGGAATTCACCCCTCCACTTT. Protein product: CASIARTGNSPLHF.

The CDR3 DNA follows: TGTGCCAGCAGCTTAAGACAGGGGGGCTACGAGCAGTACTTC. It translates to CASSLRQGGYEQYF. The gene calls are TRBV7-2 and TRBJ2-7; 9 bases agree with TRBD1. From germline, CDR1 is SGHTA and CDR2 FQGNSA. This CDR3 has 14 amino acids. The V segment lost 2 bases and the J segment 3 bases; nucleotides outside the gene matches: 2.

The CDR3 sequence is CASSLVGGLVTDTQYF. CDR3 coding DNA: TGTGCCAGCAGCTTAGTTGGGGGCCTGGTTACAGATACGCAGTATTTT. The chain uses TRBV7-2 and TRBJ2-3, with TRBD1 as a possible D gene (6 bases). Trimming removed 1 base at V and 3 bases at J, with 14 bases between. Germline CDR1 reads SGHTA; CDR2 reads FQGNSA. The CDR3 has 16 amino acids.

Worth noting for this clone: Germline and junction disagree at one end, which may indicate a read error. This chain uses TRBV4-3 with TRBJ2-6, with D perhaps matching TRBD1 (6 bases). This CDR3 spans 17 amino acids. Looked up from germline, CDR1 is LGHNA and CDR2 is YSLEER. The CDR3 region has the DNA TGCGCCAGCAGCCAAGATGTTGGGGTTGTGGGGGCCAATGTCCTGACTTTC. Translated, it gives CASSQDVGVVGANVLTF.

V gene TRBV5-1 combines with J gene TRBJ2-1; TRBD1 agrees at 9 bases. The junction had 4 bases not matched to a gene; V was cut back by 4 bases and J by 2 bases. The CDR3 spans 15 residues. CDR1 and CDR2 (germline): SGHRS, YFSETQ. This CDR3 is CASSAGTGTYNEQFF. DNA for the CDR3: TGCGCCAGCAGCGCAGGGACAGGGACCTACAATGAGCAGTTCTTC.

The chain carries TRBV6-5 and TRBJ1-1; TRBD1 aligns across 8 bases. Looked up from germline, CDR1 is MNHEY and CDR2 is SVGAGI. The CDR3 has 13 residues. V dropped 5 bases and J dropped 4; count of bases not matched to a gene: 3. The CDR3 nucleotides are TGTGCCAGCAGTCTTCAGGGGGCCACTGAAGCTTTCTTT. Amino acids: CASSLQGATEAFF.

This clone was found a few times. The rearrangement joins TRBV19 to TRBJ1-2; 10 bases align to TRBD1. The V gene end was trimmed by 6 bases and the J gene end by 1 base; junction bases not matched to a gene: 5. There are 15 residues in the CDR3. Germline V gene sequence: CDR1 LNHDA, CDR2 SQIVND (reference sequence). The CDR3 sequence: CASRTGGVGNYGYTF. CDR3 DNA sequence: TGTGCCAGTAGGACAGGGGGCGTGGGTAACTATGGCTACACCTTC.

This chain connects TRBV5-1 to TRBJ2-3; the match to TRBD2 covers 8 bases. Germline CDR1 SGHRS, CDR2 YFSETQ. The V gene end was trimmed by 4 bases and the J gene end by 2 bases; junction bases not matched to a gene: 12. The CDR3 runs 17 residues. The CDR3 DNA reads TGCGCCAGCAGCCCAAAGAGGCGGGGGGCCAACACAGATACGCAGTATTTT. The encoded protein is CASSPKRRGANTDTQYF. Variable domain in full (rest from reference TRBV5-1 and TRBJ2-3): KAGVTQTPRYLIKTRGQQVTLSCSPISGHRSVSWYQQTPGQGLQFLFEYFSETQRNKGNFPGRFSGRQFSNSRSEMNVSTLELGDSALYLCASSPKRRGANTDTQYFGPGTRLTVL.

The chain recombines TRBV4-1 with TRBJ2-1; 8 bases match TRBD2. Germline V gene sequence: CDR1 MGHRA, CDR2 YSYEKL. V was pared by 4 bases and J by 9 bases, with 11 bases of the junction left unmatched. The CDR3 runs to 15 residues. Here the CDR3 DNA reads TGCGCCAGCAGCCTCGCTAGCGGGCCGGGGGGTGAGCAGTTCTTC. As protein: CASSLASGPGGEQFF.

This clone was recorded a few times. This chain links TRBV5-5 with TRBJ1-3; 8 positions agree with TRBD1. There are 16 residues in the CDR3. V lost 0 bases, J lost 0 bases, and 2 bases stayed unmatched. Germline CDR1 SGHKS, CDR2 YYEKEE (reference sequence). The CDR3 sequence is CASSLGTGSSGNTIYF. DNA for the CDR3: TGTGCCAGCAGCTTGGGGACAGGGAGCTCTGGAAACACCATATATTTT.

V is TRBV6-4 and J is TRBJ2-2; D perhaps matches TRBD2 (5 bases). The V gene's germline CDR1 is MRHNA and CDR2 SNTAGT. Trimming left V 4 bases short and J 2 bases short, with 17 bases between. The CDR3 is made up of 17 amino acids. Written as DNA, the CDR3 is TGTGCCAGCAGTGCCAGAAGCGGAGAATCTAACACCGGGGAGCTGTTTTTT. This sequence encodes CASSARSGESNTGELFF.

V usage is TRBV7-2 and J usage is TRBJ2-1, with 9 bases that match TRBD2. The junction had 1 base not matched to a gene; V was cut back by 1 base and J by 6 bases. Germline values: CDR1 SGHTA, CDR2 FQGNSA. The CDR3 has 14 residues. In DNA form, the CDR3 reads TGTGCCAGCAGCTTAGAAGCGGGGGGCAATGAGCAGTTCTTC. Its translation is CASSLEAGGNEQFF. The whole variable domain, filled in from reference TRBV7-2 and TRBJ2-1, reads GAGVSQSPSNKVTEKGKDVELRCDPISGHTALYWYRQSLGQGLEFLIYFQGNSAPDKSGLPSDRFSAERTGGSVSTLTIQRTQQEDSAVYLCASSLEAGGNEQFFGPGTRLTVL.

This chain links TRBV29-1 with TRBJ2-2, with 10 bases lining up with TRBD2. Germline-derived CDR1 and CDR2 are SQVTM and ANQGSEA. Unmatched junction bases numbered 7, after V lost 4 bases and J lost 2 bases. CDR3 length equals 16 residues. The CDR3 loop is CSVVALAGDNTGELFF. The CDR3 DNA reads TGCAGCGTTGTGGCGCTAGCGGGAGACAACACCGGGGAGCTGTTTTTT.

The chain combines TRBV9 with TRBJ1-4; maybe TRBD1 (5 bases). Germline assignment: CDR1 SGDLS and CDR2 YYNGEE. Trimming pared 0 bases from V and 6 bases from J, leaving 15 bases between. This CDR3 has 16 residues. CDR3 in amino acids: CASSVALQGGDEKLFF. In DNA, the CDR3 is TGTGCCAGCAGCGTAGCTCTCCAGGGAGGAGATGAAAAACTGTTTTTT.

This chain links TRBV18 with TRBJ2-1; 7 bases agree with TRBD2. In germline, CDR1 is KGHSH, CDR2 LQKENI. The CDR3 is 15 residues long. V lost 6 bases, J lost 6 bases, and 11 bases stayed unmatched. The CDR3 region has the DNA TGTGCCAGCTCTCTTGGCTCTAGCGGATTCAATGAGCAGTTCTTC. Translation gives CASSLGSSGFNEQFF. The full variable domain, its missing parts supplied by reference TRBV18 and TRBJ2-1, is NAGVMQNPRHLVRRRGQEARLRCSPMKGHSHVYWYRQLPEEGLKFMVYLQKENIIDESGMPKERFSAEFPKEGPSILRIQQVVRGDSAAYFCASSLGSSGFNEQFFGPGTRLTVL.